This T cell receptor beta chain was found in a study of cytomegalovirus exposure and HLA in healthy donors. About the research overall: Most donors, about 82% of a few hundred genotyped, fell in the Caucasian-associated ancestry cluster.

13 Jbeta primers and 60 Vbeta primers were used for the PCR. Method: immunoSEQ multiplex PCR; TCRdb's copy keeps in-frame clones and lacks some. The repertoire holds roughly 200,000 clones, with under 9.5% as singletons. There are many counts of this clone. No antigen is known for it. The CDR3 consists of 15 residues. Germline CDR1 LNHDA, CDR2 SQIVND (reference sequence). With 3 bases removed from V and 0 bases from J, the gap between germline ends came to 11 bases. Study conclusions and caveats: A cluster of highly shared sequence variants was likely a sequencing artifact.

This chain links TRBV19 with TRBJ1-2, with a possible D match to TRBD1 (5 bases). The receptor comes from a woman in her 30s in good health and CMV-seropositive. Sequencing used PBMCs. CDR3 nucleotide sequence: TGTGCCAGTAGTATCCCCAGGGAGGCTAACTATGGCTACACCTTC. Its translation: CASSIPREANYGYTF.